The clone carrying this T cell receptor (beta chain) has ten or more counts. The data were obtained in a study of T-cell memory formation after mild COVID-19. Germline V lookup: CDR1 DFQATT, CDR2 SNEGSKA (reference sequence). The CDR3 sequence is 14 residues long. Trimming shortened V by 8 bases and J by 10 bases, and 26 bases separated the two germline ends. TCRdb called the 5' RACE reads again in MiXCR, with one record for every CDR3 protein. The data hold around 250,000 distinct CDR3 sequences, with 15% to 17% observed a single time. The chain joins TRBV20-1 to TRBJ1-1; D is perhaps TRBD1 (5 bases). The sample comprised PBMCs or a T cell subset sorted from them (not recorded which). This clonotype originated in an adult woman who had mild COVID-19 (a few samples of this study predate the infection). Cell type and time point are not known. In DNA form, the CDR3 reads TGCAGTCCAACGAGACCCCAGGGTGAGGCTCCAGCTTTCTTT. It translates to CSPTRPQGEAPAFF.